This TCR beta chain was retrieved from a study of control samples from healthy donors and cancer patients. With 2 bases removed from V and 7 bases from J, the gap between germline ends came to 12 bases. The CDR3 is 13 residues long. Germline-derived CDR1 and CDR2 are SGHRS and YFSETQ. Sequencing was performed with immunoSEQ multiplex PCR; in TCRdb, only in-frame clones are kept and a portion is missing. The sample lists about 130,000 clones; 75% to 95% were seen once. The sequence derives from a man aged 18 to 29 in good health. This chain uses TRBV5-1 with TRBJ1-2; the D gene is possibly TRBD1 (5 bases). Sequencing was done on a sample of blood. CDR3 region: CASSFIGGSGYTF. DNA for the CDR3: TGCGCCAGCAGCTTCATCGGGGGATCTGGCTACACCTTC.